These 20 T cell receptor beta chains came from one sample sequenced in a study of metastatic and nonmetastatic thyroid tumors (dated by TCRdb to 2019 to 2021). No treatment had been received by any patient before thyroid surgery. The library came from PCR. Sequencer: Illumina HiSeq 4000. The public reads were reanalyzed by TCRdb: fastp trimming at Q25, MiXCR alignment, in-frame beta chains only. For this sample there are tens of thousands of clones; over 10% appear just once. 9% to 10% of the sample lies in the top ten. The specimen sequenced was blood. These receptors came from a male donor with papillary thyroid cancer or a benign thyroid nodule (not recorded which). Some clones in this sample may be carry-over from other donors' samples.

The sample holds many counts of this clone. The V and J genes are TRBV28 and TRBJ1-4, with 8 positions matching TRBD1. With 5 bases clipped from V and 3 bases from J, the junction kept 2 bases outside the gene matches. This CDR3 is 14 amino acids long. Germline V lookup: CDR1 MDHEN, CDR2 SYDVKM. CDR3 residues: CASSGQGANEKLFF. CDR3 DNA sequence: TGTGCCAGCAGTGGACAGGGTGCTAATGAAAAACTGTTTTTT.

Relative to its sample, this clone is medium-sized. This chain joins TRBV6-1 and TRBJ1-2, with a possible D match to TRBD1 (6 bases). Looked up from germline, CDR1 is MNHNS and CDR2 is SASEGT. This CDR3 is built from 14 residues. V shed 6 bases and J shed 8 bases, with 19 bases lying between them. CDR3 loop: CASRSTGLSRGYTF. CDR3 in DNA: TGTGCCAGCAGATCGACAGGTCTGAGTAGGGGCTACACCTTC.

This clone was seen ten or more times. This chain connects TRBV10-3 to TRBJ2-7, with TRBD2 matching over 13 bases. The CDR3 length is 16 residues. V lost 6 bases, J lost 5 bases, and 10 bases stayed unmatched. CDR1 ENHRY and CDR2 SYGVKD come from the germline V gene. The CDR3 coding sequence is TGTGCCATCAGCTACCTCAGGACTAGCGGGAGCGACGAGCAGTACTTC. It codes for CAISYLRTSGSDEQYF.

In its sample, this clone ranks as medium-sized. The chain has TRBV28 and TRBJ1-2; D unresolved. This CDR3 has 13 residues. Deletions cut 6 bases from V and 2 bases from J, with 10 bases between. From germline, CDR1 is MDHEN and CDR2 SYDVKM. As DNA, the CDR3 is TGTGCCAGCAGCCGGACCCGAAACTATGGCTACACCTTC. Translated: CASSRTRNYGYTF.

The genes are TRBV9 and TRBJ2-1, with D possibly matching TRBD1 (5 bases). The V gene's germline CDR1 is SGDLS and CDR2 YYNGEE. The V end was cut by 1 base, the J end by 6 bases, with 14 bases between. The CDR3 totals 15 residues. The CDR3 DNA sequence: TGTGCCAGCAGCGTATCGGCAGGGTTTGGCAATGAGCAGTTCTTC. It encodes CASSVSAGFGNEQFF.

Many counts were recorded for this clone. The J gene is TRBJ1-6, the V gene TRBV4-3, with 8 bases lining up with TRBD1. Germline values: CDR1 LGHNA, CDR2 YSLEER. This CDR3 spans 15 amino acids. V dropped 1 base and J dropped 9; count of bases not matched to a gene: 5. CDR3 amino acids: CASSQAGGASSPLHF. CDR3 bases: TGCGCCAGCAGCCAAGCAGGGGGCGCAAGTTCACCCCTCCACTTT.

This clone was observed a handful of times. The CDR3 loop is CASSQVWGQNTEAFF. In DNA form, the CDR3 reads TGCGCCAGCAGCCAAGTTTGGGGTCAGAACACTGAAGCTTTCTTT. This chain links TRBV4-3 with TRBJ1-1; no reliable D call. CDR1 and CDR2 (germline): LGHNA, YSLEER. This CDR3 is 15 amino acids long. V was trimmed by 1 base and J by 1 base, leaving 10 bases between them.

This clone was recorded at least ten times. The genes are TRBV9 and TRBJ2-3; no reliable D call. There are 16 residues in the CDR3. Between the trimmed V and J ends, which lost 0 bases and 0 bases, there was a span of 11 bases. From germline, CDR1 is SGDLS and CDR2 YYNGEE. The CDR3 region has the DNA TGTGCCAGCAGCGTAGTAGGCGGTACTAGCACAGATACGCAGTATTTT. The encoded protein is CASSVVGGTSTDTQYF.

This clone occurred many times. The V call is TRBV3-1, the J call TRBJ2-3, with D unresolved. The germline gives CDR1 LGHDT, CDR2 YNNKEL (reference sequence). This CDR3 comprises 12 residues. Trimming left V 2 bases short and J 7 bases short, with 7 bases between. Written as DNA, the CDR3 is TGTGCCAGCAGCCAACGGGTACATACGCAGTATTTT. It encodes CASSQRVHTQYF.

Of note for this clone: This may stem from a read error, because a much larger clone lies one nucleotide away. The sample contains more than one DNA sequence encoding this CDR3. The V call is TRBV20-1, the J call TRBJ2-3; D remains unclear. The CDR3 covers 13 residues. The germline gives CDR1 DFQATT, CDR2 SNEGSKA (reference sequence). The CDR3 sequence is CSAISGITDTQYF. In nucleotides, the CDR3 is TGCAGTGCTATCAGTGGGATCACAGATACGCAGTATTTC.

The sample holds many counts of this clone. The rearrangement uses TRBV5-4 and TRBJ2-6; a weak D match, TRBD1 (6 bases). This CDR3 region has 17 residues. V dropped 1 base and J dropped 3 bases, with 14 bases sitting between them. Germline V gives CDR1 SGHNT, CDR2 YYREEE (reference sequence). The CDR3 region is CASSLMGAGYGANVLTF. Written as DNA, the CDR3 is TGTGCCAGCAGCTTGATGGGGGCGGGTTATGGGGCCAACGTCCTGACTTTC.

This clone appeared many times. Other DNA sequences within the sample encode an identical CDR3. V usage is TRBV20-1 and J usage is TRBJ2-1; TRBD2 agrees at 11 bases. After removal of 0 bases from V and 5 bases from J, the junction contained 3 bases not matched to a gene. The CDR3 has 15 amino acids. Looked up from germline, CDR1 is DFQATT and CDR2 is SNEGSKA (reference sequence). In DNA form, the CDR3 reads TGCAGTGCTAGAGAGTTAGCGGGAGGGGACAATGAGCAGTTCTTC. This encodes CSARELAGGDNEQFF.

Remarks on this clone: Possible read error: a much larger clone is one base away. The chain carries TRBV9 and TRBJ1-1; possibly TRBD1 for D (5 bases). CDR1 is SGDLS and CDR2 is YYNGEE in the germline V gene. CDR3 length: 17 residues. V was cut by 0 bases and J by 4 bases, with 19 bases left in between. CDR3 protein: CASSVAPGGVQGTEAFF. In DNA, the CDR3 is TGTGCCAGCAGCGTAGCCCCAGGAGGGGTGCAGGGCACTGAAGCTTTCTTT.

This chain joins TRBV5-1 and TRBJ2-7; D tentatively fits TRBD1 or TRBD2 (6 bases each). The CDR3 is 14 residues long. Trimming left V 5 bases short and J 2 bases short, with 14 bases between. Germline loops: CDR1 SGHRS, CDR2 YFSETQ. The CDR3 nucleotides are TGCGCCAGCAGAGGGGGGACACCGGCCTACGAGCAGTACTTC. Protein sequence: CASRGGTPAYEQYF.

This clone showed up just a few times. The chain is built from TRBV19 and TRBJ2-7, with D possibly matching TRBD2 (5 bases). Per germline, CDR1 LNHDA and CDR2 SQIVND (reference sequence). CDR3 length equals 13 residues. V was clipped by 5 bases and J by 3 bases, with 11 bases between them. As DNA, the CDR3 is TGTGCCAGTAGTCCCCGGGGAGACTACGAGCAGTACTTC. Residues: CASSPRGDYEQYF.

This clone has ten or more counts. The chain couples TRBV19 to TRBJ1-2; D is undetermined. Looked up from germline, CDR1 is LNHDA and CDR2 is SQIVND (reference sequence). This CDR3 is built from 11 residues. Deletions cut 5 bases from V and 8 bases from J, with 9 bases between. The CDR3 DNA is TGTGCCAGTAGTGTGGGAAGGGGCTACACCTTC. Its translation: CASSVGRGYTF.

This clone was seen at least ten times. V usage is TRBV11-2 and J usage is TRBJ2-2; D not certain. The CDR3 extends over 15 amino acids. CDR1 is SGHAT and CDR2 is FQNNGV in the germline V gene. The ends were cut back, 6 bases at V and 4 bases at J, with 15 bases in the middle. In DNA form, the CDR3 reads TGTGCCAGCAGTATACGGCCCCCCGGCACCGGGGAGCTGTTTTTT. Its protein product is CASSIRPPGTGELFF.

The DNA for the CDR3 is TGTGCCAGCTCACCGGGACGAAGTTATGCTTTCTTT. This encodes CASSPGRSYAFF. The V call is TRBV18, the J call TRBJ1-1; a weak D match, TRBD1 (5 bases). Trimming left V 3 bases short and J 11 bases short, with 13 bases between. The V gene's germline CDR1 is KGHSH and CDR2 LQKENI. The CDR3 spans 12 residues.

This clone was recorded many times. This chain links TRBV7-9 with TRBJ2-7; 8 bases match TRBD1. The germline V gene encodes CDR1 SEHNR and CDR2 FQNEAQ (reference sequence). CDR3 size: 15 residues. V lost 4 bases to trimming and J lost 1 base; unmatched junction nucleotides: 6. CDR3 residues: CASSSRTGISYEQYF. CDR3 nucleotide sequence: TGTGCCAGCAGCTCCAGGACAGGGATTTCCTACGAGCAGTACTTC.

This clone was found many times. The chain is built from TRBV24-1 and TRBJ1-1, with 8 nucleotides matching TRBD1. The CDR3 has 13 amino acids. CDR1 and CDR2 (germline): KGHDR, SFDVKD. V dropped 9 bases and J dropped 6; count of bases not matched to a gene: 8. The chain's CDR3 is CATVGQEGPEAFF. In nucleotides, the CDR3 is TGTGCCACCGTGGGACAGGAGGGTCCTGAAGCTTTCTTT.